This T cell receptor beta chain was identified in a study of blood T cell repertoires in COVID-19. Turning to the study itself: The study drew acute and convalescent COVID-19 samples from the United States, Italy and Spain. T cells, B-cell-depleted T cells, or PBMCs provided the cDNA or gDNA that served as material.

CDR1 and CDR2 from the germline V gene are SGDLS and YYNGEE. Trimming took 0 bases from V and 1 from J, leaving 7 bases between them. This CDR3 has 14 residues. As originally analysed: Reference gene primer amplification gave nucleated cell count estimates. Clones were sequenced by immunoSEQ multiplex PCR, and TCRdb holds only the in-frame ones, with some missing. D and trimming were read from the DNA, whereas the V and J calls and clone size are those reported in that table. The table has 150,000 to 200,000 clones, approximately 79% seen once; the top ten hold approximately 26%. The sequence was obtained from a woman between 65 and 79 years old with acute or convalescent COVID-19. The rearrangement uses TRBV9 and TRBJ1-2; no firm D call. The sequencing input was peripheral blood. CDR3 sequence: CASSVDAGNYGYTF. CDR3 nucleotide sequence: TGTGCCAGCAGCGTAGATGCGGGTAACTATGGCTACACCTTC.